The T cell receptor beta chain under discussion was sequenced for a study of shared clonotypes between healthy human individuals. Samples underwent the assay at deep level. Each subset's genomic DNA was shared equally among a number of immunoSEQ plates. Original analysis: ImmunoSEQ output lacked quality scores and full-length reads, limiting matched filtering. The assay was immunoSEQ multiplex PCR, and TCRdb's table has in-frame clones only and misses some. V and J calls and clone size are given by that table; D and trimming were obtained from the DNA. The sample consists of approximately 500,000 clones, about 72% of them appearing once. Those who donated were healthy HIV-negative adults, with no recent acute infections or vaccinations reported. V was pared by 4 bases and J by 7 bases, with 6 bases of the junction left unmatched. The germline gives CDR1 SEHNR, CDR2 FQNEAQ (reference sequence). This CDR3 is 13 amino acids long.

This clone came up a few times. The receptor was isolated from a woman aged 40 to 55 in good health. Some clones in this sample may be carry-over from other donors' samples. The specimen sequenced was PBMCs. V gene TRBV7-9 combines with J gene TRBJ1-2, with 7 bases fitting TRBD1. The CDR3 loop is CASSSRQGGGYTF. CDR3 bases: TGTGCCAGCAGCTCGCGACAGGGCGGTGGCTACACCTTC.